This TCR beta chain was recovered during a study of T cells in Graves' hyperthyroidism and ophthalmopathy. Study-wide findings and caveats: Stable hyperthyroidism was separated from ophthalmopathy by a model based on 13 V-J features.

There were TCR beta CDR3 regions amplified from RNA transcripts. Primed by the HTBI set, a first-round RT-PCR was run on the TCR CDR3. MiXCR, run by TCRdb on the multiplex PCR reads, gives a single entry per CDR3 protein. The repertoire consists of approximately 610,000 distinct CDR3 sequences, with approximately 14% occurring once and the leading ten covering approximately 4.2%. CDR1 is MDHEN and CDR2 is SYDVKM in the germline V gene. Trimming took off 3 bases at V and 5 bases at J, with 13 bases between the two ends. The length of the CDR3 is 14 residues. This clonotype was observed at least ten times. Its antigen is not known. Clinical symptoms, serum thyroxine and TRAb, thyroid ultrasound and orbital computed tomography were used for the diagnoses. Using about 10 ml of fresh peripheral blood, PBMCs were prepared.

This chain links TRBV28 with TRBJ1-1; D is uncertain. The source is a woman in her forties with Graves' ophthalmopathy. Sequencing used blood. CDR3 residues: CASSFSPEGTEAFF. The CDR3 DNA reads as TGTGCCAGCAGTTTCTCCCCAGAAGGTACTGAAGCTTTCTTT.